Presented here are 25 T cell receptor beta chains from one specimen sequenced in a study of cytomegalovirus exposure and HLA in healthy donors. 60 Vbeta and 13 Jbeta primers were used in PCR. TCRdb's table, derived via immunoSEQ multiplex PCR, lists solely in-frame clones and lacks some. This table holds roughly 150,000 clones, more than 65% found once. The sequencing sample was made of PBMCs. Receptors were obtained from a man aged 50 or older in good health and CMV-seropositive.

The chain employs TRBV6-6 and TRBJ1-5, with 11 bases lining up with TRBD1. Germline trimming cut 6 bases from V and 4 bases from J; bases unmatched to any gene: 2. Per the germline V gene, CDR1 is MNHNY and CDR2 is SVGAGI (reference sequence). The CDR3 is made up of 14 amino acids. CDR3 DNA sequence: TGTGCCAGCAGCTGGGACAGGGGGAATCAGCCCCAGCATTTT. Translating gives CASSWDRGNQPQHF.

The chain has TRBV4-2 and TRBJ2-1; the match to TRBD1 covers 10 bases. J gave up 8 bases and V 5 bases, and 6 bases lay outside the gene matches. The length of the CDR3 is 14 residues. Germline CDR1 and CDR2: LGHNA and YNFKEQ. CDR3 amino acids: CASSSRQGADEQFF. The CDR3, as DNA: TGTGCCAGCAGCAGCCGACAGGGGGCCGATGAGCAGTTCTTC.

The chain is built from TRBV6-6 and TRBJ2-3, with TRBD2 identical over 9 bases. The V gene's germline CDR1 is MNHNY and CDR2 SVGAGI (reference sequence). V shed 1 base and J 6 bases; nucleotides not matched to a gene: 8. This CDR3 is built from 16 residues. CDR3 in DNA: TGTGCCAGCAGTTACTTCTTGCGGGAGGGCCCGGATACGCAGTATTTT. It yields the protein CASSYFLREGPDTQYF.

This sequence joins TRBV4-1 and TRBJ1-5; perhaps TRBD1 as D (5 bases). This CDR3 spans 16 amino acids. CDR1 and CDR2 (germline): MGHRA, YSYEKL. Trimming took off 4 bases at V and 3 bases at J, with 16 bases between the two ends. DNA of the CDR3: TGCGCCAGCAGCCGGTCATCGGGGGGGTACAATCAGCCCCAGCATTTT. It is translated as CASSRSSGGYNQPQHF.

This chain joins TRBV18 and TRBJ2-2, with D possibly TRBD2 on 5 matching bases. Trimming removed 1 base at V and 7 bases at J, with 7 bases between. Germline CDR1 is KGHSH and CDR2 is LQKENI. The CDR3 sequence is 13 residues long. CDR3 sequence reads: CASSPQGDGELFF. The CDR3 bases are TGTGCCAGCTCACCACAGGGAGACGGGGAGCTGTTTTTT.

The chain has TRBV5-8 and TRBJ2-4, with a weak D call TRBD2 (7 bases). The CDR3 is made up of 14 amino acids. V lost 2 bases and J lost 6, with 12 bases in between. CDR1 is SGHTS, CDR2 YDEGEE, per germline. The CDR3 nucleotides are TGTGCCAGCAGCTTACGGGGGGCTGGAAACATTCAGTACTTC. Its translation: CASSLRGAGNIQYF.

The V and J genes are TRBV6-5 and TRBJ2-7; TRBD2 might be the D (6 bases). This CDR3 has 14 residues. CDR1 MNHEY and CDR2 SVGAGI come from the germline V gene. Deletions cut 7 bases from V and 1 base from J, with 14 bases between. CDR3 DNA: TGTGCCAGCACCACGGGAGACCTTTCCTACGAGCAGTACTTC. As protein: CASTTGDLSYEQYF.

This chain connects TRBV9 to TRBJ2-1, with TRBD1 identical over 9 bases. CDR3 size: 15 residues. The trim removed 3 bases at V and 4 bases at J, leaving 5 bases unmatched. Germline CDR1 is SGDLS and CDR2 is YYNGEE. The CDR3 protein is CASSGPGTGYNEQFF. In DNA, the CDR3 is TGTGCCAGCAGCGGCCCCGGGACAGGGTACAATGAGCAGTTCTTC.

There are a few counts of this clone. The rearrangement joins TRBV19 to TRBJ1-5; 7 bases fit TRBD1. With 6 bases clipped from V and 6 bases from J, the junction kept 8 bases outside the gene matches. Germline-derived CDR1 and CDR2 are LNHDA and SQIVND (reference sequence). CDR3 length: 14 amino acids. The CDR3 DNA reads as TGTGCCAGTAGGGTAGACAGGGTCGGTCAGCCCCAGCATTTT. Its protein product is CASRVDRVGQPQHF. Drawing the rest from reference TRBV19 and TRBJ1-5, the complete variable domain is DGGITQSPKYLFRKEGQNVTLSCEQNLNHDAMYWYRQDPGQGLRLIYYSQIVNDFQKGDIAEGYSVSREKKESFPLTVTSAQKNPTAFYLCASRVDRVGQPQHFGDGTRLSIL.

This clone was seen a handful of times. V and J are TRBV7-8 and TRBJ2-2, with D possibly TRBD1 on 6 matching bases. CDR3 size: 17 residues. Trimming removed 4 bases at V and 0 bases at J, with 15 bases between. In germline, CDR1 is SGHVS, CDR2 FQNEAQ. The CDR3 reads CASSSPGHRANTGELFF. CDR3 DNA: TGTGCCAGCAGCTCACCGGGACACCGGGCGAACACCGGGGAGCTGTTTTTT.

The chain uses TRBV5-1 and TRBJ2-1; 13 nucleotides line up with TRBD2. The CDR3 runs 15 residues. V shed 4 bases and J 9 bases; nucleotides not matched to a gene: 7. Germline values: CDR1 SGHRS, CDR2 YFSETQ. The CDR3 sequence is CASSPGLAGVPEQFF. In DNA form, the CDR3 reads TGCGCCAGCAGCCCAGGACTAGCGGGAGTACCTGAGCAGTTCTTC.

This chain connects TRBV5-1 to TRBJ1-2; D perhaps matches TRBD1 (6 bases). Deletions cut 4 bases from V and 0 bases from J, with 13 bases between. This CDR3 comprises 15 residues. The germline V gene encodes CDR1 SGHRS and CDR2 YFSETQ. The CDR3 DNA sequence: TGCGCCAGCAGCGGCCGGGACAAAGCTAACTATGGCTACACCTTC. The encoded protein is CASSGRDKANYGYTF.

The gene calls are TRBV28 and TRBJ2-5; 13 positions match TRBD2. Germline loops: CDR1 MDHEN, CDR2 SYDVKM. The CDR3 covers 16 residues. V trimming: 4 bases; J trimming: 6 bases; junction bases outside the gene matches: 8. The CDR3 coding sequence is TGTGCCAGCAGTTATATCCTACTAGCGGGGGGGAAGACCCAGTACTTC. It specifies CASSYILLAGGKTQYF.

This clone has just one count. This chain links TRBV9 with TRBJ2-1; D is possibly TRBD2 (5 bases). V lost 3 bases and J lost 1, with 17 bases in between. Germline V gives CDR1 SGDLS, CDR2 YYNGEE. This CDR3 comprises 17 residues. Here the CDR3 reads CASSERGLGISYNEQFF. For the CDR3, the DNA is TGTGCCAGCAGCGAACGAGGACTCGGCATTTCCTACAATGAGCAGTTCTTC.

The V call is TRBV7-2, the J call TRBJ2-4; D perhaps matches TRBD2 (5 bases). CDR3 length: 15 residues. Trimming removed 1 base from V and 2 bases from J, with 9 bases in between. CDR1 and CDR2 (germline): SGHTA, FQGNSA. Written as DNA, the CDR3 is TGTGCCAGCAGCTTAGGTTCGGGAACCAAAAACATTCAGTACTTC. This gives the protein CASSLGSGTKNIQYF.

This clone was seen only a few times. The V and J genes are TRBV6-5 and TRBJ1-1, with a weak D call TRBD1 (6 bases). With 2 bases removed from V and 5 bases from J, the gap between germline ends came to 15 bases. The V gene's germline CDR1 is MNHEY and CDR2 SVGAGI. This CDR3 has 15 amino acids. The CDR3 DNA reads TGTGCCAGCAGTTACGGGACACCCCATGGGACTGAAGCTTTCTTT. The encoded protein is CASSYGTPHGTEAFF.

This clone was seen a few times. The CDR3 reads CASSTRAASGGRETQYF. CDR3 sequence (DNA): TGTGCCAGCAGCACCCGGGCGGCTAGCGGGGGACGAGAGACCCAGTACTTC. The chain recombines TRBV7-2 with TRBJ2-5; 10 bases line up with TRBD2. V shed 5 bases and J 4 bases; nucleotides not matched to a gene: 13. The CDR3 extends over 17 amino acids. In germline, CDR1 is SGHTA, CDR2 FQGNSA. The complete variable domain, with remaining parts taken from reference TRBV7-2 and TRBJ2-5, reads GAGVSQSPSNKVTEKGKDVELRCDPISGHTALYWYRQSLGQGLEFLIYFQGNSAPDKSGLPSDRFSAERTGGSVSTLTIQRTQQEDSAVYLCASSTRAASGGRETQYFGPGTRLLVL.

The chain uses TRBV18 and TRBJ2-3; D possibly corresponds to TRBD1 (7 bases). V was shortened by 3 bases and J by 1 base, with 14 bases between the two germline ends. Germline CDR1 is KGHSH and CDR2 is LQKENI. This CDR3 contains 16 residues. CDR3 in DNA: TGTGCCAGCTCACCCACGACAGGGACTCGCACAGATACGCAGTATTTT. Translating gives CASSPTTGTRTDTQYF.

The chain combines TRBV28 with TRBJ1-3; perhaps TRBD1 as D (6 bases). Germline lookup yields CDR1 MDHEN and CDR2 SYDVKM. The V end was cut by 6 bases, the J end by 7 bases, with 19 bases between. The CDR3 is 15 residues long. The CDR3 sequence is CASRGVAGAMNTIYF. As DNA, the CDR3 is TGTGCCAGCAGGGGGGTGGCAGGGGCTATGAACACCATATATTTT.

This sequence joins TRBV28 and TRBJ1-6, with 11 nucleotides matching TRBD1. The germline V gene has CDR1 MDHEN and CDR2 SYDVKM. V dropped 6 bases and J dropped 11; count of bases not matched to a gene: 12. The CDR3 covers 16 residues. DNA for the CDR3: TGTGCCAGCAGCGTACAGGGGAGGGACAGGGGGGCACCCCTCCACTTT. Translation gives CASSVQGRDRGAPLHF.

This sequence joins TRBV6-7 and TRBJ2-3; tentatively, D is TRBD2 (6 bases). TRBV6-7 qualifies as an ORF whose function is uncertain. The CDR3 consists of 15 residues. V lost 4 bases and J lost 4, with 15 bases in between. CDR3 nucleotides: TGTGCCAGCAGTTTGACGGGAGACCCCCCAGATACGCAGTATTTT. The encoded protein is CASSLTGDPPDTQYF.

The chain recombines TRBV6-5 with TRBJ1-2; TRBD1 is a possible D gene (6 bases). Trimming left V 0 bases short and J 7 bases short, with 12 bases between. This CDR3 is built from 14 residues. Germline V gene data show CDR1 as MNHEY and CDR2 as SVGAGI. The CDR3 protein is CASSYSGQGSGYTF. DNA of the CDR3: TGTGCCAGCAGTTACTCGGGGCAGGGGTCTGGCTACACCTTC.

The chain employs TRBV7-9 and TRBJ1-1; a possible D gene is TRBD1 (6 bases). Trimming removed 5 bases from V and 1 base from J, with 14 bases in between. There are 15 residues in the CDR3. Germline V CDR1 and CDR2: SEHNR, FQNEAQ (reference sequence). CDR3 DNA sequence: TGTGCCAGCAGCCGATCCCGGGACAAGAACACTGAAGCTTTCTTT. Residues: CASSRSRDKNTEAFF. The variable domain in full, completed from reference TRBV7-9 and TRBJ1-1, reads DTGVSQNPRHKITKRGQNVTFRCDPISEHNRLYWYRQTLGQGPEFLTYFQNEAQLEKSRLLSDRFSAERPKGSFSTLEIQRTEQGDSAMYLCASSRSRDKNTEAFFGQGTRLTVV.

The CDR3 sequence is CASSLAPSGSYEQYF. CDR3 bases: TGTGCCAGCAGCTTGGCGCCTAGCGGTTCCTACGAGCAGTACTTC. This rearrangement joins TRBV5-6 to TRBJ2-7; 7 nucleotides match TRBD2. Looked up from germline, CDR1 is SGHDT and CDR2 is YYEEEE. V lost 0 bases and J lost 1; bases outside the gene matches: 4. The CDR3 runs to 15 residues.

This sequence joins TRBV7-3 and TRBJ2-1; 9 bases align to TRBD2. The CDR3 consists of 15 residues. V dropped 5 bases and J dropped 5; count of bases not matched to a gene: 7. Per the germline V gene, CDR1 is SGHTA and CDR2 is FQGTGA. The DNA of the CDR3 is TGTGCCAGCAGCCTGACTAGCGGTTTAGACAATGAGCAGTTCTTC. Its translation is CASSLTSGLDNEQFF.